This passage covers 22 T cell receptor beta chains from one sample sequenced in a study of cytomegalovirus exposure and HLA in healthy donors. PCR employed 60 Vbeta and 13 Jbeta primers. Assay used: immunoSEQ multiplex PCR; TCRdb lists only in-frame clones, some missing. This table has about 200,000 clones, 79% appearing once. The specimen was PBMCs. These receptor sequences come from a woman in her 30s in good health and CMV-seropositive.

V gene TRBV4-1 combines with J gene TRBJ1-1; perhaps TRBD1 as D (6 bases). The germline V gene encodes CDR1 MGHRA and CDR2 YSYEKL. Between the trimmed V and J ends, which lost 5 bases and 0 bases, there was a span of 19 bases. The CDR3 loop spans 17 amino acids. CDR3 residues: CASSTQPSGDVNTEAFF. The CDR3 bases are TGCGCCAGCAGCACTCAACCCTCAGGGGATGTGAACACTGAAGCTTTCTTT.

The rearrangement uses TRBV11-2 and TRBJ1-2, with a weak D call TRBD1 (6 bases). The V gene's germline CDR1 is SGHAT and CDR2 FQNNGV. V was clipped by 5 bases and J by 4 bases, with 17 bases between them. The CDR3 length is 15 residues. The CDR3 coding sequence is TGTGCCAGCAGCCTAGTGGATGGGGGCCCCTATGGCTACACCTTC. Residues: CASSLVDGGPYGYTF.

The rearrangement joins TRBV5-1 to TRBJ2-3; 7 nucleotides align to TRBD1. The junction had 3 bases not matched to a gene; V was cut back by 2 bases and J by 0 bases. CDR3 length equals 15 residues. Germline CDR1 SGHRS, CDR2 YFSETQ. This CDR3 reads CASSLRQGSTDTQYF. CDR3 DNA: TGCGCCAGCAGCTTAAGACAGGGTAGCACAGATACGCAGTATTTT.

The CDR3 protein is CASSPTQTATYEQYF. The DNA for the CDR3 is TGCGCCAGCAGCCCGACGCAGACAGCTACCTACGAGCAGTACTTC. The genes are TRBV4-1 and TRBJ2-7; TRBD1 might be the D (5 bases). Trimming cost V 4 bases and J 2 bases, with 15 bases left between them. The germline CDR1 and CDR2 sequences are MGHRA and YSYEKL. The length of the CDR3 is 15 residues.

V is TRBV10-3 and J is TRBJ2-5; TRBD2 is a possible D gene (6 bases). The V and J ends lost 3 bases and 11 bases respectively, with 13 bases between them. Germline-derived CDR1 and CDR2 are ENHRY and SYGVKD. The CDR3 extends over 12 amino acids. The CDR3 spells CAISEWSREQYF. The CDR3, as DNA: TGTGCCATCAGTGAATGGTCTCGGGAGCAGTACTTC.

The chain recombines TRBV9 with TRBJ2-3; 10 nucleotides line up with TRBD1. Trimming at V came to 2 bases and at J to 6 bases, leaving 3 bases not matched to a gene. The CDR3 contains 14 residues. Per germline, CDR1 SGDLS and CDR2 YYNGEE. CDR3 region: CASSVGTGADTQYF. The CDR3 region has the DNA TGTGCCAGCAGCGTCGGGACAGGGGCCGATACGCAGTATTTT.

This clone was seen a handful of times. This chain joins TRBV5-4 and TRBJ2-6; maybe TRBD2 (6 bases). The V end lost 3 bases, the J end lost 1 base, and 17 bases lay between the germline ends. Germline CDR1 SGHNT, CDR2 YYREEE (reference sequence). The CDR3 length is 18 residues. In DNA form, the CDR3 reads TGTGCCAGCAGCTCGACTAGTCAGAAGCCTTCTGGGGCCAACGTCCTGACTTTC. It translates to CASSSTSQKPSGANVLTF.

This CDR3 is CASSQQGLDNEQFF. DNA for the CDR3: TGCGCCAGCAGCCAACAGGGGCTAGACAATGAGCAGTTCTTC. This chain links TRBV4-3 with TRBJ2-1; tentative D call: TRBD1 (6 bases). Trimming took off 2 bases at V and 5 bases at J, with 10 bases between the two ends. From germline, CDR1 is LGHNA and CDR2 YSLEER. The CDR3 has 14 residues.

In its sample, this clone was seen a few times. The V gene is TRBV27, the J gene TRBJ1-2; the D gene is possibly TRBD1 (6 bases). The CDR3 length is 19 residues. CDR1 is MNHEY and CDR2 is SMNVEV in the germline V gene (reference sequence). V was trimmed by 5 bases and J by 4 bases, leaving 29 bases between them. CDR3 residues: CASSTSRQVSKLSGYGYTF. In DNA, the CDR3 is TGTGCCAGCAGTACCTCACGACAGGTCTCGAAACTGTCCGGCTATGGCTACACCTTC.

V is TRBV7-6 and J is TRBJ2-1; D perhaps matches TRBD2 (5 bases). V was shortened by 1 base and J by 7 bases, with 8 bases between the two germline ends. The CDR3 covers 13 residues. Germline V CDR1 and CDR2: SGHVS, FNYEAQ. CDR3 loop: CASSLDWRNEQFF. CDR3 bases: TGTGCCAGCAGCTTAGACTGGAGGAATGAGCAGTTCTTC.

This clone was seen once. V and J are TRBV4-1 and TRBJ2-7; TRBD1 agrees at 9 bases. This CDR3 contains 19 residues. Germline loops: CDR1 MGHRA, CDR2 YSYEKL. The V segment lost 4 bases and the J segment 1 base; nucleotides outside the gene matches: 17. The DNA for the CDR3 is TGCGCCAGCAGCCGCACTAAACACACCTCACAGGGGGCTTCCTACGAGCAGTACTTC. It is translated as CASSRTKHTSQGASYEQYF.

The J gene is TRBJ1-2, the V gene TRBV27; 7 positions agree with TRBD1. Germline lookup yields CDR1 MNHEY and CDR2 SMNVEV (reference sequence). V was pared by 2 bases and J by 1 base, with 10 bases of the junction left unmatched. This CDR3 is built from 17 residues. This CDR3 is CASSLRGGRTFNYGYTF. Here the CDR3 DNA reads TGTGCCAGCAGTTTAAGAGGGGGCAGGACTTTTAACTATGGCTACACCTTC.

The chain carries TRBV19 and TRBJ1-2; tentatively, D is TRBD1 (5 bases). Germline values: CDR1 LNHDA, CDR2 SQIVND (reference sequence). This CDR3 region has 14 residues. Trimming left V 6 bases short and J 8 bases short, with 19 bases between. The CDR3 spells CASSIGGGGGGYTF. Here the CDR3 DNA reads TGTGCCAGTAGCATCGGTGGGGGGGGAGGCGGCTACACCTTC.

The chain carries TRBV27 and TRBJ1-5; TRBD1 matches 9 bases. V gave up 2 bases and J gave up 7 bases; unmatched junction bases: 6. This CDR3 has 15 residues. CDR1 and CDR2 from the germline V gene are MNHEY and SMNVEV (reference sequence). The CDR3 loop is CASSLTGGFGQPQHF. In nucleotides, the CDR3 is TGTGCCAGCAGTTTAACAGGGGGCTTCGGACAGCCCCAGCATTTT.

Here the CDR3 reads CASSSIKTSGRRLYNEQFF. The CDR3 DNA is TGTGCCAGCAGCTCTATCAAGACTAGCGGGAGAAGACTATACAATGAGCAGTTCTTC. V gene TRBV11-2 combines with J gene TRBJ2-1; TRBD2 agrees at 12 bases. This CDR3 is 19 amino acids long. V shed 4 bases and J 4 bases; nucleotides not matched to a gene: 14. The germline gives CDR1 SGHAT, CDR2 FQNNGV.

The rearrangement joins TRBV29-1 to TRBJ1-2; TRBD1 might be the D (5 bases). There are 15 residues in the CDR3. Germline V CDR1 and CDR2: SQVTM, ANQGSEA. V lost 0 bases, J lost 6 bases, and 17 bases lay in between. This chain's CDR3 is CSVEDLQGSPNGYTF. The CDR3 nucleotides are TGCAGCGTTGAAGACCTCCAGGGATCCCCTAATGGCTACACCTTC.

J is TRBJ2-5 and V is TRBV4-1, with a weak D call TRBD2 (6 bases). Germline CDR1 reads MGHRA; CDR2 reads YSYEKL. This CDR3 is 15 amino acids long. With 5 bases removed from V and 2 bases from J, the gap between germline ends came to 15 bases. The CDR3 DNA follows: TGCGCCAGCAGCTCGCGGGACGGAATGCAAGAGACCCAGTACTTC. This gives the protein CASSSRDGMQETQYF.

The chain carries TRBV9 and TRBJ2-3; a possible D gene is TRBD2 (6 bases). In germline, CDR1 is SGDLS, CDR2 YYNGEE. V was trimmed by 2 bases and J by 4 bases, leaving 29 bases between them. The CDR3 covers 20 residues. CDR3 sequence (DNA): TGTGCCAGCAGCGTTTCGTCCGTGGGCGGGGATTTATATATGGCAGATACGCAGTATTTT. It yields the protein CASSVSSVGGDLYMADTQYF.

The genes are TRBV27 and TRBJ2-1; 9 nucleotides agree with TRBD2. This CDR3 spans 15 amino acids. CDR1 is MNHEY, CDR2 SMNVEV, per germline (reference sequence). The ends lost 4 bases at V and 10 bases at J; junction bases unmatched: 11. Here the CDR3 DNA reads TGTGCCAGCAGTTCCGAGCGGGAGGTCAGAGGGGAGCAGTTCTTC. Amino acids: CASSSEREVRGEQFF.

There are a few counts of this clone. V gene TRBV2 combines with J gene TRBJ1-3; 7 nucleotides agree with TRBD1. The V gene's germline CDR1 is SNHLY and CDR2 FYNNEI. This CDR3 is built from 15 residues. Trimming removed 7 bases from V and 1 base from J; junction bases left unmatched: 7. CDR3 region: CASKRQGGSGNTIYF. The DNA for the CDR3 is TGTGCCAGCAAACGACAGGGCGGGTCTGGAAACACCATATATTTT.

This chain joins TRBV10-3 and TRBJ1-3, with 8 bases fitting TRBD1. The CDR3 has 16 residues. The trim removed 6 bases at V and 3 bases at J, leaving 10 bases unmatched. CDR1 ENHRY and CDR2 SYGVKD come from the germline V gene. The CDR3 region has the DNA TGTGCCATCAGAGCCATTGGACAGGGAGGTGGAAACACCATATATTTT. Its protein product is CAIRAIGQGGGNTIYF.

This clone was observed a few times. The chain combines TRBV9 with TRBJ2-7; D is possibly TRBD1 (5 bases). V lost 1 base and J 0 bases, leaving 8 bases between the germline ends. Germline V gene data show CDR1 as SGDLS and CDR2 as YYNGEE. This CDR3 is built from 14 residues. DNA for the CDR3: TGTGCCAGCAGCGTATACGACAGCTCCTACGAGCAGTACTTC. It is translated as CASSVYDSSYEQYF.